Listed below are T cell receptor beta chains from one sample, sequenced in a study of OX40 agonist ivuxolimab in advanced cancers. Assay used: immunoSEQ multiplex PCR; TCRdb lists only in-frame clones, some missing. The sample shows approximately 80,000 clones, about 90% of them seen only once. Sample: CD4+ or CD8+ T cells sorted from blood, taken in a trial of the OX40 agonist ivuxolimab. The receptors were sampled from an adult with an advanced solid tumor such as melanoma, head and neck, liver or kidney cancer. The CDR3 runs from the conserved cysteine through the conserved F or W. A D gene is named only where the DNA matches it firmly. Some rows have no size entry. The others give once, few or many, or a class for an expanded clone.

J gene | clone size | D gene | V gene | CDR3 protein | CDR3 DNA
TRBJ2-7 | NA | NA | TRBV2 | CASSARGGWVYEQYF | TGTGCCAGCAGTGCTAGGGGGGGTTGGGTCTACGAGCAGTACTTC
TRBJ1-2 | once | NA | TRBV6-6 | CASSNTYGYTF | TGTGCCAGCAGTAACACTTATGGCTACACCTTC
TRBJ1-2 | NA | TRBD1 | TRBV6-5 | CASSTPGQAGGYTF | TGTGCCAGCAGTACCCCGGGACAGGCGGGAGGCTACACCTTC
TRBJ1-5 | once | NA | TRBV5-1 | CASSWGPADSNQPQHF | TGCGCCAGCAGCTGGGGGCCGGCAGATAGCAATCAGCCCCAGCATTTT
TRBJ2-1 | once | TRBD1 | TRBV18 | CASSPRDRVVHEQFF | TGTGCCAGCTCACCTAGGGACAGGGTCGTTCATGAGCAGTTCTTC
TRBJ1-1 | NA | NA | TRBV11-1 | CASSLEGRKAFF | TGTGCCAGCAGCTTAGAGGGCAGAAAAGCTTTCTTT
TRBJ2-4 | NA | NA | TRBV12-2 | CASRFRQGMAKNIQYF | TGTGCAAGTCGCTTCCGACAGGGGATGGCCAAAAACATTCAGTACTTC
TRBJ1-4 | NA | NA | TRBV6-4 | CASSERTTQGEKLFF | TGTGCCAGCAGTGAGCGAACAACCCAAGGGGAAAAACTGTTTTTT
TRBJ1-2 | NA | TRBD1 | TRBV6-1 | CASSEGSGGYGYTF | TGTGCCAGCAGTGAAGGTTCAGGGGGCTATGGCTACACCTTC
TRBJ2-3 | NA | NA | TRBV7-9 | CASSSGTSTDTQYF | TGTGCCAGCAGTTCCGGGACTAGCACAGATACGCAGTATTTT
TRBJ2-2 | NA | TRBD2 | TRBV10-3 | CAISNSGAGGELFF | TGTGCCATCAGTAATAGCGGGGCAGGCGGGGAGCTGTTTTTT
TRBJ2-5 | NA | NA | TRBV6-1 | CASTPTGQETQYF | TGTGCCAGCACTCCGACCGGTCAAGAGACCCAGTACTTC
TRBJ1-1 | NA | NA | TRBV10-1 | CASSESKAGPAEAFF | TGCGCCAGCAGTGAGTCGAAGGCAGGTCCCGCTGAAGCTTTCTTT
TRBJ2-3 | NA | TRBD2 | TRBV11-3 | CASNKGGKNTQYF | TGTGCCAGCAATAAGGGAGGGAAAAATACGCAGTATTTT
TRBJ1-2 | few | NA | TRBV5-6 | CASSRYSYYGYTF | TGTGCCAGCAGCCGTTACAGCTACTATGGCTACACCTTC
TRBJ1-1 | NA | NA | TRBV7-2 | CASSSQGGGTEAFF | TGTGCCAGCAGCTCCCAGGGAGGAGGGACTGAAGCTTTCTTT
TRBJ2-3 | NA | TRBD1 | TRBV10-3 | CAISESEVDRAKNTQYF | TGTGCCATCAGTGAGTCGGAAGTGGACAGGGCGAAAAATACGCAGTATTTT
TRBJ1-5 | NA | TRBD1 | TRBV7-8 | CASSSQDRGNQPQHF | TGTGCCAGCAGCTCCCAGGACAGGGGCAATCAGCCCCAGCATTTT
TRBJ2-2 | once | NA | TRBV6-1 | CASSEWGGGTGELFF | TGTGCCAGCAGTGAATGGGGGGGCGGTACCGGGGAGCTGTTTTTT
TRBJ2-1 | NA | NA | TRBV6-5 | CASTEGWQGTEQFF | TGTGCCAGCACCGAGGGGTGGCAGGGAACTGAGCAGTTCTTC
TRBJ2-1 | NA | NA | TRBV5-5 | CASSLWGMDSNTYNEQFF | TGTGCCAGCAGCTTGTGGGGGATGGACAGCAATACCTACAATGAGCAGTTCTTC
TRBJ1-4 | NA | NA | TRBV7-2 | CASSRSGAGEGEKLFF | TGTGCCAGCAGCCGTAGTGGGGCAGGAGAGGGTGAAAAACTGTTTTTT
TRBJ1-6 | NA | NA | TRBV6-6 | CASSYSGQNNSPLHF | TGTGCCAGCAGTTACTCGGGGCAGAATAATTCACCCCTCCACTTT
TRBJ2-5 | NA | TRBD2 | TRBV19 | CASSTGTSGEETQYF | TGTGCCAGTAGTACCGGGACTAGCGGGGAAGAGACCCAGTACTTC
TRBJ1-2 | NA | NA | TRBV2 | CASSVEFRGGYTF | TGTGCCAGCAGTGTGGAATTTCGAGGGGGCTACACCTTC
TRBJ2-3 | NA | NA | TRBV5-1 | CASSLGDFNSDTQYF | TGCGCCAGCAGCTTGGGGGACTTTAATTCAGATACGCAGTATTTT
TRBJ2-1 | NA | NA | TRBV7-6 | CASSLEARYNEQFF | TGTGCCAGCAGCTTAGAGGCTAGGTACAATGAGCAGTTCTTC
TRBJ1-6 | NA | NA | TRBV10-3 | CAISEGRAGEESPLHF | TGTGCCATCAGTGAAGGCCGGGCAGGGGAGGAATCACCCCTCCACTTT
TRBJ1-4 | NA | NA | TRBV30 | CAFLRAGSTNEKLFF | TGTGCCTTTCTAAGGGCAGGTTCAACTAATGAAAAACTGTTTTTT
TRBJ2-1 | NA | NA | TRBV7-8 | CASSRSGWSWQFF | TGTGCCAGCAGCCGGTCGGGTTGGTCGTGGCAGTTCTTC
TRBJ1-1 | NA | NA | TRBV5-5 | CASSLFQMNTEAFF | TGTGCCAGCAGCTTGTTCCAGATGAACACTGAAGCTTTCTTT
TRBJ2-1 | NA | TRBD2 | TRBV7-2 | CASRVAGVDEQFF | TGTGCCAGCAGGGTAGCGGGGGTTGATGAGCAGTTCTTC
TRBJ1-6 | NA | NA | TRBV5-1 | CASSPGGTANSPLHF | TGCGCCAGCAGCCCCGGGGGGACGGCGAATTCACCCCTCCACTTT
TRBJ1-2 | NA | NA | TRBV6-6 | CASSYSPGGGGYTF | TGTGCCAGCAGTTACTCCCCGGGAGGGGGAGGCTACACCTTC
TRBJ2-1 | NA | NA | TRBV14 | CASSRTSLYNEQFF | TGTGCCAGCAGCCGTACTAGCTTGTACAATGAGCAGTTCTTC
TRBJ1-4 | NA | TRBD1 | TRBV6-1 | CASSGQGTTDEKLFF | TGTGCCAGCAGTGGACAGGGTACAACAGATGAAAAACTGTTTTTT
TRBJ1-2 | NA | NA | TRBV6-1 | CASSYGGYTF | TGTGCCAGCAGTTACGGCGGCTACACCTTC
TRBJ1-1 | NA | TRBD1 | TRBV11-2 | CASSPRTGGGEAFF | TGTGCCAGCAGCCCTCGGACAGGGGGCGGTGAAGCTTTCTTT
TRBJ1-2 | NA | NA | TRBV9 | CASSVEVSSSYGYTF | TGTGCCAGCAGCGTAGAGGTCAGCTCCTCCTATGGCTACACCTTC
TRBJ2-2 | NA | NA | TRBV5-1 | CASSLWAVGYRTDAGELFF | TGCGCCAGCAGCTTGTGGGCCGTAGGGTATAGGACGGACGCCGGGGAGCTGTTTTTT
TRBJ1-1 | NA | NA | TRBV11-2 | CASSLMLDTEAFF | TGTGCCAGCAGCTTAATGCTTGACACTGAAGCTTTCTTT
TRBJ2-7 | few | TRBD2 | TRBV30 | CAWNPGTSSHEQYF | TGTGCCTGGAATCCCGGGACTAGCAGCCACGAGCAGTACTTC
TRBJ1-1 | NA | NA | TRBV28 | CASSVVVGTEAFF | TGTGCCAGCAGTGTCGTCGTTGGCACTGAAGCTTTCTTT
TRBJ1-6 | NA | NA | TRBV9 | CASSVVGAGGYNSPLHF | TGTGCCAGCAGCGTAGTAGGTGCAGGAGGTTATAATTCACCCCTCCACTTT
TRBJ1-5 | once | TRBD1 | TRBV18 | CASSQTGLPSNQPQHF | TGTGCCAGCTCACAGACAGGGCTGCCGAGCAATCAGCCCCAGCATTTT
TRBJ2-2 | NA | TRBD2 | TRBV11-2 | CASSLLASGNTGELFF | TGTGCCAGCAGCTTACTAGCTAGCGGGAACACCGGGGAGCTGTTTTTT
TRBJ1-2 | once | NA | TRBV19 | CASNQGFYGYTF | TGTGCCAGTAACCAGGGGTTCTATGGCTACACCTTC
TRBJ2-5 | NA | TRBD1 | TRBV2 | CASSVTQGTETQYF | TGTGCCAGCAGCGTGACACAGGGGACGGAGACCCAGTACTTC
TRBJ1-3 | NA | NA | TRBV21-1 | CASSPRDRVYGNTIYF | TGTGCCAGCAGCCCCCGGGACAGGGTCTACGGAAACACCATATATTTT